One and the same sample provided the 26 T cell receptor beta chains below, sequenced in a study of T cell changes during pregnancy in multiple sclerosis. The assay was immunoSEQ multiplex PCR, and TCRdb's table has in-frame clones only and misses some. The table lists some 53,000 clones, around 92% of them singletons, with less than 0.3% in the top ten. The input for sequencing was CD4+ T cells from peripheral blood mononuclear cells, taken in the third trimester of pregnancy. These receptors were taken from a female donor with multiple sclerosis, enrolled in a pregnancy study.

This chain links TRBV5-1 with TRBJ1-4, with TRBD1 identical over 8 bases. V shed 3 bases, J shed 8 bases, and the junction held 6 bases outside the gene matches. CDR1 is SGHRS, CDR2 YFSETQ, per germline. The CDR3 loop spans 14 amino acids. CDR3 sequence reads: CASSYGQGGEKLFF. In DNA, the CDR3 is TGCGCCAGCAGCTACGGACAGGGTGGGGAAAAACTGTTTTTT.

The chain links TRBV10-3 to TRBJ1-1; TRBD1 matches 7 bases. Germline assignment: CDR1 ENHRY and CDR2 SYGVKD. This CDR3 comprises 15 residues. With V trimmed by 0 bases and J by 1 base, 2 bases remained unmatched. CDR3 nucleotides: TGTGCCATCAGTGAGTCAGGGGGCGGGAACACTGAAGCTTTCTTT. Translated: CAISESGGGNTEAFF.

This clone was seen a handful of times. J is TRBJ2-7 and V is TRBV5-4, with TRBD2 identical over 11 bases. The V segment lost 7 bases and the J segment 2 bases; nucleotides outside the gene matches: 11. The CDR3 runs to 16 residues. CDR1 and CDR2 from the germline V gene are SGHNT and YYREEE (reference sequence). CDR3 sequence (DNA): TGTGCCAGCCCCGGGACTAGCGGACTCGACCCCTACGAGCAGTACTTC. The encoded protein is CASPGTSGLDPYEQYF.

The chain is built from TRBV30 and TRBJ2-2; 13 nucleotides agree with TRBD2. The V gene's germline CDR1 is GTSNPN and CDR2 SVGIG (reference sequence). The CDR3 loop spans 15 amino acids. The V and J ends lost 6 bases and 5 bases, in that order; junction bases with no gene match: 6. CDR3 protein: CACGLAGAQTGELFF. CDR3 coding DNA: TGTGCCTGTGGACTAGCGGGAGCCCAAACCGGGGAGCTGTTTTTT.

The chain recombines TRBV9 with TRBJ1-2, with TRBD1 matching over 10 bases. Germline-derived CDR1 and CDR2 are SGDLS and YYNGEE. V dropped 6 bases and J dropped 5; count of bases not matched to a gene: 4. The length of the CDR3 is 13 residues. This chain's CDR3 is CASTADRGYGYTF. The CDR3 region has the DNA TGTGCCAGCACCGCGGACAGGGGGTATGGCTACACCTTC.

This clone has a single count. The V and J genes are TRBV7-2 and TRBJ2-4; 8 bases align to TRBD1. Germline CDR1 reads SGHTA; CDR2 reads FQGNSA. The CDR3 has 16 residues. V was pared by 5 bases and J by 2 bases, with 8 bases of the junction left unmatched. CDR3 nucleotides: TGTGCCAGCAGCCCACCGGACAGGGCTCCCAAAAACATTCAGTACTTC. Translated: CASSPPDRAPKNIQYF. The full variable domain, in which reference TRBV7-2 and TRBJ2-4 provide the parts outside the CDR3, is GAGVSQSPSNKVTEKGKDVELRCDPISGHTALYWYRQSLGQGLEFLIYFQGNSAPDKSGLPSDRFSAERTGGSVSTLTIQRTQQEDSAVYLCASSPPDRAPKNIQYFGAGTRLSVL.

The chain recombines TRBV30 with TRBJ1-1, with 7 bases fitting TRBD1. After removal of 4 bases from V and 1 base from J, the junction contained 9 bases not matched to a gene. Looked up from germline, CDR1 is GTSNPN and CDR2 is SVGIG (reference sequence). The CDR3 has 15 residues. As DNA, the CDR3 is TGTGCCTGGACCCGCCGGACAGGATGGAACACTGAAGCTTTCTTT. It codes for CAWTRRTGWNTEAFF.

For the CDR3, the DNA is TGTGCCAGCTCACCAGATCGACTAGCGAAGGGGACCCAGTACTTC. Translated, it gives CASSPDRLAKGTQYF. V is TRBV18 and J is TRBJ2-5; 8 positions agree with TRBD2. Germline trimming cut 2 bases from V and 7 bases from J; bases unmatched to any gene: 9. The germline gives CDR1 KGHSH, CDR2 LQKENI. The CDR3 extends over 15 amino acids.

The V gene is TRBV7-2, the J gene TRBJ1-5; D is undetermined. Germline-derived CDR1 and CDR2 are SGHTA and FQGNSA. V was cut by 3 bases and J by 3 bases, with 9 bases left in between. This CDR3 is 14 amino acids long. CDR3: CASSLWHLNQPQHF. In DNA form, the CDR3 reads TGTGCCAGCAGCTTGTGGCATCTCAATCAGCCCCAGCATTTT.

V is TRBV7-8 and J is TRBJ2-2; 8 bases are a match to TRBD2. Germline-derived CDR1 and CDR2 are SGHVS and FQNEAQ. V dropped 5 bases and J dropped 6; count of bases not matched to a gene: 11. The CDR3 has 16 amino acids. CDR3 DNA: TGTGCCAGCAGCACCCCAGCGGGAGTCGGTCCCGGGGAGCTGTTTTTT. Protein sequence: CASSTPAGVGPGELFF.

The rearrangement uses TRBV7-3 and TRBJ2-3; the match to TRBD2 covers 7 bases. The J segment lost 1 base and the V segment lost 1 base, leaving 8 bases of the junction unmatched. In germline, CDR1 is SGHTA, CDR2 FQGTGA. This CDR3 contains 17 residues. The CDR3 region is CASSLIGGSGGTDTQYF. The CDR3 DNA reads TGTGCCAGCAGCTTAATAGGTGGCAGCGGGGGCACAGATACGCAGTATTTT.

The gene calls are TRBV10-1 and TRBJ1-2, with 7 bases aligning to TRBD1. V gave up 7 bases and J gave up 1 base; unmatched junction bases: 24. Per the germline V gene, CDR1 is WNHNN and CDR2 is SYGVQD (reference sequence). The CDR3 is 20 amino acids. CDR3 residues: CASNGRCAGDRVNVNYGYTF. CDR3 bases: TGCGCCAGCAATGGGCGCTGTGCCGGAGACAGGGTAAATGTTAACTATGGCTACACCTTC.

The rearrangement joins TRBV5-5 to TRBJ1-1; 7 bases line up with TRBD1. The V segment lost 5 bases and the J segment 2 bases; nucleotides outside the gene matches: 15. The length of the CDR3 is 17 residues. Germline V gene sequence: CDR1 SGHKS, CDR2 YYEKEE (reference sequence). CDR3 amino acids: CASRRTGGGAANTEAFF. The CDR3 nucleotides are TGTGCCAGCAGGCGGACAGGCGGTGGGGCAGCAAACACTGAAGCTTTCTTT.

The CDR3 bases are TGTGCCAGCAGGGGCAGGGCGAGCTCTGGAAACACCATATATTTT. Translating it yields CASRGRASSGNTIYF. The chain links TRBV6-5 to TRBJ1-3, with a tentative D call TRBD1 (5 bases). Trimming took 6 bases from V and 0 from J, leaving 12 bases between them. The CDR3 loop spans 15 amino acids. Germline V CDR1 and CDR2: MNHEY, SVGAGI.

The CDR3 spells CASSQDPGGSGNTIYF. Written as DNA, the CDR3 is TGCGCCAGCAGCCAAGATCCCGGGGGTTCTGGAAACACCATATATTTT. The chain uses TRBV4-1 and TRBJ1-3; possibly TRBD1 for D (5 bases). V gave up 0 bases and J gave up 1 base, with 10 bases separating them. Germline CDR1 reads MGHRA; CDR2 reads YSYEKL. The CDR3 runs 16 residues.

The chain links TRBV29-1 to TRBJ1-2; 11 nucleotides align to TRBD1. The trim removed 4 bases at V and 10 bases at J, leaving 14 bases unmatched. CDR1 SQVTM and CDR2 ANQGSEA come from the germline V gene. This CDR3 spans 15 amino acids. CDR3 amino acids: CSVGGGTGGLKDYTF. The DNA of the CDR3 is TGCAGCGTTGGAGGAGGGACAGGGGGGTTGAAGGACTACACCTTC.

The rearrangement links TRBV6-1 to TRBJ1-5; TRBD1 might be the D (6 bases). The germline V gene has CDR1 MNHNS and CDR2 SASEGT. The CDR3 has 14 residues. V was clipped by 6 bases and J by 0 bases, with 9 bases between them. The CDR3 sequence: CASRDSGSNQPQHF. CDR3 sequence (DNA): TGTGCCAGCAGGGACAGTGGTAGCAATCAGCCCCAGCATTTT.

In this sample, this clone turned up once. This chain links TRBV27 with TRBJ2-2, with D hard to call. V was trimmed by 0 bases and J by 1 base, leaving 9 bases between them. The CDR3 loop spans 16 amino acids. Per germline, CDR1 MNHEY and CDR2 SMNVEV (reference sequence). This CDR3 reads CASSLSFRLNTGELFF. Written as DNA, the CDR3 is TGTGCCAGCAGTTTATCTTTCAGACTGAACACCGGGGAGCTGTTTTTT.

V gene TRBV15 combines with J gene TRBJ2-3; the D is unclear. Germline CDR1 is LNHNV and CDR2 is YYDKDF (reference sequence). CDR3 length equals 15 residues. Between the trimmed V and J ends, which lost 1 base and 8 bases, there was a span of 16 bases. The CDR3 protein is CATSRGGLPPGTQYF. The CDR3 DNA is TGTGCCACCAGCAGAGGTGGGTTGCCCCCAGGTACGCAGTATTTT.

The chain has TRBV10-1 and TRBJ2-1, with TRBD2 identical over 13 bases. This CDR3 is built from 15 residues. With V trimmed by 4 bases and J by 8 bases, 5 bases remained unmatched. Germline CDR1 is WNHNN and CDR2 is SYGVQD (reference sequence). The CDR3 here is CASSAGLAGTYEQFF. CDR3 in DNA: TGCGCCAGCAGTGCGGGACTAGCGGGAACGTATGAGCAGTTCTTC.

This chain links TRBV15 with TRBJ2-3; TRBD2 agrees at 9 bases. The CDR3 has 17 residues. Looked up from germline, CDR1 is LNHNV and CDR2 is YYDKDF (reference sequence). With 0 bases clipped from V and 4 bases from J, the junction kept 8 bases outside the gene matches. The CDR3 region is CATSRDVSSGGADTQYF. The CDR3 DNA follows: TGTGCCACCAGCAGAGATGTTAGTAGCGGGGGAGCAGATACGCAGTATTTT.

The rearrangement uses TRBV28 and TRBJ1-1; 8 positions agree with TRBD1. The length of the CDR3 is 16 residues. Germline V lookup: CDR1 MDHEN, CDR2 SYDVKM. J gave up 4 bases and V 3 bases, and 10 bases lay outside the gene matches. CDR3 residues: CASSFPRGRSSTEAFF. The CDR3 DNA is TGTGCCAGCAGTTTCCCCAGGGGGCGCAGTAGCACTGAAGCTTTCTTT.

J is TRBJ2-3 and V is TRBV9; 9 nucleotides agree with TRBD2. J lost 2 bases, V lost 0 bases, and 7 bases had no gene match. Germline CDR1 reads SGDLS; CDR2 reads YYNGEE. The CDR3 runs to 17 residues. The CDR3 DNA sequence: TGTGCCAGCAGCGTAGATCCTAGCGGGGCCCTCACAGATACGCAGTATTTT. Protein: CASSVDPSGALTDTQYF.

The rearrangement links TRBV30 to TRBJ2-7, with a possible D match to TRBD2 (6 bases). Germline V gene lookup returns CDR1 GTSNPN and CDR2 SVGIG (reference sequence). The CDR3 loop spans 17 amino acids. V was trimmed by 3 bases and J by 0 bases, leaving 21 bases between them. The CDR3 here is CAWSPWGGALSSYEQYF. CDR3 coding DNA: TGTGCCTGGAGCCCCTGGGGAGGAGCCCTTAGCTCCTACGAGCAGTACTTC. Together with reference TRBV30 and TRBJ2-7, the CDR3 gives the full variable domain: SQTIHQWPATLVQPVGSPLSLECTVEGTSNPNLYWYRQAAGRGLQLLFYSVGIGQISSEVPQNLSASRPQDRQFILSSKKLLLSDSGFYLCAWSPWGGALSSYEQYFGPGTRLTVT.

This clone has a single count. The rearrangement joins TRBV28 to TRBJ1-5; D not resolved. The CDR3 consists of 15 residues. Trimming cost V 8 bases and J 0 bases, with 14 bases left between them. Germline CDR1 reads MDHEN; CDR2 reads SYDVKM. CDR3 region: CASRIGSNSNQPQHF. The CDR3 DNA sequence: TGTGCCAGCCGAATAGGGAGTAATAGCAATCAGCCCCAGCATTTT.

V and J are TRBV19 and TRBJ2-2; the match to TRBD2 covers 8 bases. This CDR3 contains 13 residues. CDR1 is LNHDA, CDR2 SQIVND, per germline (reference sequence). Trimming cost V 11 bases and J 4 bases; bases outside gene matches: 6. Here the CDR3 DNA reads TGTGCCGGCGGGGGGTCGGGCACCGGGGAGCTGTTTTTT. Its protein product is CAGGGSGTGELFF.